These 27 T cell receptor beta chains came from one sample sequenced in a study of blood T cell repertoires in COVID-19 (dated by TCRdb to about 2020). Libraries were constructed by the immunoSEQ multiplex PCR assay. The source is immuneACCESS, and TCRdb retained only in-frame sequences with V and J called. Part of the clones is not carried over; for the studies checked, unresolved V genes explain less than half of this, and the remainder is unexplained. A total of roughly 250,000 clones appear in this sample, approximately 80% of them only once. The ten largest clones capture 4.5% to 6% of the sample. The sample comprised peripheral blood. These receptors were obtained from a woman aged 80 or over with active or convalescent COVID-19.

V is TRBV7-9 and J is TRBJ2-7, with 9 bases identical to TRBD1. Unmatched junction bases numbered 10, after V lost 5 bases and J lost 5 bases. Germline CDR1 SEHNR, CDR2 FQNEAQ (reference sequence). This CDR3 is 15 amino acids long. The CDR3 DNA reads as TGTGCCAGCAGCGACACGGGACAGGGTGGAGACGAGCAGTACTTC. It codes for CASSDTGQGGDEQYF.

This clone showed up just once. V and J are TRBV30 and TRBJ1-1, with D perhaps TRBD1 (5 bases). This CDR3 has 16 residues. Germline V gene lookup returns CDR1 GTSNPN and CDR2 SVGIG (reference sequence). Deletions cut 2 bases from V and 5 bases from J, with 21 bases between. CDR3 sequence (DNA): TGTGCCTGGAGTAGAACCATCAGGGCAACTGGGACTGAAGCTTTCTTT. Its translation: CAWSRTIRATGTEAFF.

The count of this clone is one. The rearrangement joins TRBV6-5 to TRBJ1-3; D possibly corresponds to TRBD1 (6 bases). The CDR3 has 14 amino acids. Trimming took off 8 bases at V and 2 bases at J, with 13 bases between the two ends. Germline V gene lookup returns CDR1 MNHEY and CDR2 SVGAGI. This CDR3 reads CASFSAGAGNTIYF. The CDR3 nucleotides read TGTGCCAGCTTCTCGGCAGGGGCTGGAAACACCATATATTTT.

The chain joins TRBV6-5 to TRBJ1-2, with D perhaps TRBD1 (6 bases). The CDR3 runs 15 residues. Deletions cut 0 bases from V and 2 bases from J, with 10 bases between. Germline V lookup: CDR1 MNHEY, CDR2 SVGAGI. The CDR3, as DNA: TGTGCCAGCAGTTACTCCGGGGGGCTGAACTATGGCTACACCTTC. Residues: CASSYSGGLNYGYTF.

This chain connects TRBV5-1 to TRBJ2-3; perhaps TRBD1 as D (6 bases). In germline, CDR1 is SGHRS, CDR2 YFSETQ. The CDR3 extends over 14 amino acids. Trimming took off 4 bases at V and 2 bases at J, with 11 bases between the two ends. The CDR3 DNA is TGCGCCAGCAGCGTGGACAGCTCCACAGATACGCAGTATTTT. It yields the protein CASSVDSSTDTQYF.

The V and J genes are TRBV6-1 and TRBJ2-3; TRBD1 matches at 7 bases. Germline V gives CDR1 MNHNS, CDR2 SASEGT. Trimming cost V 4 bases and J 0 bases; bases outside gene matches: 10. The CDR3 has 17 amino acids. CDR3 residues: CASSVEGGSRSTDTQYF. As DNA, the CDR3 is TGTGCCAGCAGTGTCGAAGGGGGCTCTAGGAGCACAGATACGCAGTATTTT.

This clone was picked up one time. The gene calls are TRBV28 and TRBJ1-2; D gene ambiguous. In germline, CDR1 is MDHEN, CDR2 SYDVKM. This CDR3 spans 14 amino acids. V was shortened by 3 bases and J by 3 bases, with 11 bases between the two germline ends. CDR3 coding DNA: TGTGCCAGCAGTTTGGAGAGGCGATACTATGGCTACACCTTC. Protein: CASSLERRYYGYTF.

The CDR3 DNA sequence: TGTGCCAGCAGTTACTCAGGAGGGGTCGGGTCACCCCTCCACTTT. Its protein product is CASSYSGGVGSPLHF. This chain uses TRBV6-5 with TRBJ1-6, with a tentative D call TRBD1 (5 bases). Between the trimmed V and J ends, which lost 0 bases and 10 bases, there was a span of 13 bases. CDR1 and CDR2 (germline): MNHEY, SVGAGI. This CDR3 has 15 residues.

The chain carries TRBV6-1 and TRBJ2-7, with 10 bases aligning to TRBD1. V lost 1 base, J lost 5 bases, and 11 bases stayed unmatched. This CDR3 comprises 17 residues. The V gene's germline CDR1 is MNHNS and CDR2 SASEGT. In DNA form, the CDR3 reads TGTGCCAGCAGTGAAGGTCCCCGGGACAGGGGTCGCCACGAGCAGTACTTC. It specifies CASSEGPRDRGRHEQYF.

This chain links TRBV6-6 with TRBJ2-4; 11 bases match TRBD1. CDR3 length: 16 residues. Germline trimming cut 5 bases from V and 11 bases from J; bases unmatched to any gene: 14. Per the germline V gene, CDR1 is MNHNY and CDR2 is SVGAGI (reference sequence). The DNA for the CDR3 is TGTGCCAGCAGTGCCAGCCATCGAGGACAGGGGGCTGTTCAGTACTTC. Protein product: CASSASHRGQGAVQYF.

This clone was detected a few times. V and J are TRBV9 and TRBJ1-3, with D uncertain. The CDR3 length is 15 residues. Trimming took 0 bases from V and 5 from J, leaving 12 bases between them. Germline lookup yields CDR1 SGDLS and CDR2 YYNGEE. CDR3 sequence: CASSVGAAARNTIYF. The CDR3 DNA follows: TGTGCCAGCAGCGTAGGCGCCGCGGCTAGAAACACCATATATTTT.

The chain is built from TRBV28 and TRBJ1-1, with a weak D call TRBD1 (6 bases). The CDR3 loop spans 12 amino acids. V shed 3 bases and J shed 10 bases, with 12 bases lying between them. Germline V lookup: CDR1 MDHEN, CDR2 SYDVKM. CDR3 coding DNA: TGTGCCAGCAGTTTGCGGACAGCCAGAGCTTTCTTT. Its translation: CASSLRTARAFF.

CDR3 bases: TGCGCCAGCAGCTTTAGCGGGAGCTCCTACGAGCAGTACTTC. It yields the protein CASSFSGSSYEQYF. This chain connects TRBV5-1 to TRBJ2-7; 9 bases are shared with TRBD2. Losses at the gene ends were 2 bases for V and 0 bases for J; bases not matched to a gene: 0. The length of the CDR3 is 14 residues. Germline loops: CDR1 SGHRS, CDR2 YFSETQ.

For the CDR3, the DNA is TGTGCCAGCATCGCAGGGGGGCACACTGAAGCTTTCTTT. Translation gives CASIAGGHTEAFF. The chain links TRBV7-2 to TRBJ1-1; 7 positions match TRBD1. The V and J ends lost 7 bases and 3 bases, in that order; junction bases with no gene match: 5. This CDR3 contains 13 residues. The V gene's germline CDR1 is SGHTA and CDR2 FQGNSA. Variable domain in full (rest from reference TRBV7-2 and TRBJ1-1): GAGVSQSPSNKVTEKGKDVELRCDPISGHTALYWYRQSLGQGLEFLIYFQGNSAPDKSGLPSDRFSAERTGGSVSTLTIQRTQQEDSAVYLCASIAGGHTEAFFGQGTRLTVV.

The chain links TRBV7-9 to TRBJ2-5; a weak D match, TRBD1 (5 bases). V lost 1 base and J lost 5, with 14 bases in between. CDR1 SEHNR and CDR2 FQNEAQ come from the germline V gene (reference sequence). There are 15 residues in the CDR3. CDR3 in DNA: TGTGCCAGCAGCTTAGTTAAGGGGCCCCGGGAGACCCAGTACTTC. This encodes CASSLVKGPRETQYF.

This clone was counted ten times or more. This rearrangement joins TRBV2 to TRBJ2-7; 11 nucleotides align to TRBD2. V shed 7 bases and J 6 bases; nucleotides not matched to a gene: 5. CDR3 length equals 13 residues. Germline V gene data show CDR1 as SNHLY and CDR2 as FYNNEI. The chain's CDR3 is CASKTSGMGEQYF. CDR3 nucleotides: TGTGCCAGCAAGACTAGCGGGATGGGCGAGCAGTACTTC.

This chain joins TRBV3-1 (or the pseudogene TRBV3-2) and TRBJ1-6, with 9 bases matching TRBD1. The ends lost 5 bases at V and 5 bases at J; junction bases unmatched: 4. From germline, CDR1 is LGHDT and CDR2 YNNKEL (reference sequence). The length of the CDR3 is 15 residues. CDR3 amino acids: CASSYGTGNNSPLHF. The DNA for the CDR3 is TGTGCCAGCAGCTACGGGACAGGGAATAATTCACCCCTCCACTTT.

This clone was detected once. The CDR3 nucleotides are TGCGCCAGCAGCGCCCAGACTTACAATGAGCAGTTCTTC. This translates into CASSAQTYNEQFF. V gene TRBV5-1 combines with J gene TRBJ2-1; D is ambiguous. V lost 4 bases and J lost 4, with 9 bases in between. Germline V lookup: CDR1 SGHRS, CDR2 YFSETQ. This CDR3 is 13 amino acids long.

The chain links TRBV5-1 to TRBJ2-5, with a possible D match to TRBD2 (6 bases). CDR1 SGHRS and CDR2 YFSETQ come from the germline V gene. The CDR3 covers 15 residues. Trimming shortened V by 4 bases and J by 2 bases, and 15 bases separated the two germline ends. This CDR3 reads CASSPGLLRQETQYF. The CDR3 DNA reads as TGCGCCAGCAGCCCGGGACTCCTTCGACAAGAGACCCAGTACTTC.

The chain is built from TRBV5-1 and TRBJ1-5; 8 bases agree with TRBD1. The trim removed 0 bases at V and 4 bases at J, leaving 3 bases unmatched. Germline V gene sequence: CDR1 SGHRS, CDR2 YFSETQ. CDR3 length equals 15 residues. The CDR3 nucleotides are TGCGCCAGCAGCTTGGGGACAGGGAGAAATCAGCCCCAGCATTTT. Its protein product is CASSLGTGRNQPQHF.

This clone was picked up one time. This chain uses TRBV6-5 with TRBJ1-3; D call uncertain. Germline values: CDR1 MNHEY, CDR2 SVGAGI. The CDR3 runs to 15 residues. Between the trimmed V and J ends, which lost 8 bases and 0 bases, there was a span of 14 bases. DNA for the CDR3: TGTGCCAGCCGACTTAGAAGGAACTCTGGAAACACCATATATTTT. Protein product: CASRLRRNSGNTIYF.

The rearrangement links TRBV11-2 to TRBJ1-2, with D tentatively TRBD1 (6 bases). Germline CDR1 reads SGHAT; CDR2 reads FQNNGV. The CDR3 runs 17 residues. Trimming pared 0 bases from V and 4 bases from J, leaving 18 bases between. The CDR3 region is CASSLEGQHGAIYGYTF. Here the CDR3 DNA reads TGTGCCAGCAGCTTAGAAGGACAGCACGGCGCAATCTATGGCTACACCTTC.

The CDR3 spells CASRPLSGGADEQFF. Here the CDR3 DNA reads TGTGCCAGCAGACCTTTAAGCGGGGGGGCGGATGAGCAGTTCTTC. The chain couples TRBV7-9 to TRBJ2-1; 10 bases match TRBD2. CDR1 is SEHNR, CDR2 FQNEAQ, per germline (reference sequence). The ends lost 6 bases at V and 8 bases at J; junction bases unmatched: 10. This CDR3 has 15 residues.

This sequence joins TRBV30 and TRBJ2-3, with 9 positions matching TRBD2. The CDR3 extends over 14 amino acids. V was clipped by 1 base and J by 1 base; unmatched bases: 0. In germline, CDR1 is GTSNPN, CDR2 SVGIG (reference sequence). CDR3 amino acids: CAWSERGGTDTQYF. The CDR3 DNA reads as TGTGCCTGGAGTGAGCGGGGGGGCACAGATACGCAGTATTTT.

This clone was recorded once. The rearrangement links TRBV27 to TRBJ1-5, with 7 bases fitting TRBD1. This CDR3 has 18 residues. The ends lost 3 bases at V and 0 bases at J; junction bases unmatched: 11. From germline, CDR1 is MNHEY and CDR2 SMNVEV (reference sequence). CDR3 in DNA: TGTGCCAGCAGTTTCGGGACAGCACCAATCGATAGCAATCAGCCCCAGCATTTT. It yields the protein CASSFGTAPIDSNQPQHF.

This clone was seen a handful of times. V usage is TRBV19 and J usage is TRBJ2-7; 7 nucleotides match TRBD1. The ends lost 7 bases at V and 5 bases at J; junction bases unmatched: 11. The CDR3 is 14 residues long. From germline, CDR1 is LNHDA and CDR2 SQIVND (reference sequence). CDR3 DNA: TGTGCCAGTATGGGGGCAGGGGGTCGAAACGAGCAGTACTTC. Translation: CASMGAGGRNEQYF.

This clone has only one observation. The chain recombines TRBV7-2 with TRBJ2-7; the match to TRBD1 covers 8 bases. The CDR3 totals 14 residues. Trimming took 5 bases from V and 4 from J; bases not matched to a gene: 7. CDR1 is SGHTA, CDR2 FQGNSA, per germline. The CDR3 bases are TGTGCCAGCAGCCCTTGGACAGGGAGTTACGAGCAGTACTTC. Translating gives CASSPWTGSYEQYF.